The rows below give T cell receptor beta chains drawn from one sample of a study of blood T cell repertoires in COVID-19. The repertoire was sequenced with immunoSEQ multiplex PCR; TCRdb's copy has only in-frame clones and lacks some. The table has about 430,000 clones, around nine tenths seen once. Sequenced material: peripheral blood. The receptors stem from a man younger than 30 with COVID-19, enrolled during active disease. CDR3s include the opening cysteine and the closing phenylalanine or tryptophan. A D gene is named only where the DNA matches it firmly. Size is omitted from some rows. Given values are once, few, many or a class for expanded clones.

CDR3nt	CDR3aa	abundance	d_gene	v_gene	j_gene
TGTGCCAGCAGCCGGCTCGGGTTCAATGGCTACACCTTC	CASSRLGFNGYTF	-	-	TRBV27	TRBJ1-2
TGTGCCAGCAGAGGACTAGCGGTGAGGGGCTACAATGAGCAGTTCTTC	CASRGLAVRGYNEQFF	-	TRBD2	TRBV2	TRBJ2-1
TGCGCCAGCAGCATGCCAGGGCGGGGGGGCACTGAAGCTTTCTTT	CASSMPGRGGTEAFF	-	-	TRBV5-1	TRBJ1-1
TGTGCCAGCAGCTTAGGGGACGGCAAAGGGGGTCAGCCCCAGCATTTT	CASSLGDGKGGQPQHF	-	-	TRBV7-8	TRBJ1-5
TGTGCCAGCAGCCAAACAGGGGGTGGAAATTCACCCCTCCACTTT	CASSQTGGGNSPLHF	-	TRBD1	TRBV2	TRBJ1-6
TGTGCCAGCAGTAATCAGGGTTCACCCCTCCACTTT	CASSNQGSPLHF	-	-	TRBV6-5	TRBJ1-6
TGTGCCAGCAGCCCACAGGGAACTGGCGAGCAGTACTTC	CASSPQGTGEQYF	-	-	TRBV7-9	TRBJ2-7
TGTGCCAGCAGTGCCTGGGACAGCAGCTCCTACGAGCAGTACTTC	CASSAWDSSSYEQYF	-	TRBD1	TRBV27	TRBJ2-7
TGTGCCAGCAGCGTAGGCCCGACAGGGAGCTCCTACGAGCAGTACTTC	CASSVGPTGSSYEQYF	-	TRBD1	TRBV9	TRBJ2-7
TGTGCCAGCAGCCAAAGGCAGGCGGGGCGTAATGAAAAACTGTTTTTT	CASSQRQAGRNEKLFF	-	-	TRBV14	TRBJ1-4
TGTGCCTGGAGTCGAGGGTATCAGCCCCAGCATTTT	CAWSRGYQPQHF	-	-	TRBV30	TRBJ1-5
TGCGCCAGCAGCCAAAACAGGGAAGGGGGCAATCAGCCCCAGCATTTT	CASSQNREGGNQPQHF	-	-	TRBV4-1	TRBJ1-5
TGTGCCAGCAGCTTAGGGTCAGGTGTATCCTACGAGCAGTACTTC	CASSLGSGVSYEQYF	-	-	TRBV7-6	TRBJ2-7
TGTGCCAGCAGTCCCAGGGTCCGGTCTGGGGCCAACGTCCTGACTTTC	CASSPRVRSGANVLTF	-	-	TRBV6-7	TRBJ2-6
TGTGCCAGCAGTGTTACAGGGGTTGATCAGCCCCAGCATTTT	CASSVTGVDQPQHF	-	TRBD1	TRBV2	TRBJ1-5
TGTGCCAGCAGGGGGCCTAGCGGGCTGAACACCGGGGAGCTGTTTTTT	CASRGPSGLNTGELFF	-	TRBD2	TRBV2	TRBJ2-2
TGTGCCAGCAGCACAGGGGAAGAATCACCCCTCCACTTT	CASSTGEESPLHF	once	TRBD1	TRBV12-3/TRBV12-4	TRBJ1-6
TGTGCCAGTAGCCAGGGGTCCCAAAACATTCAGTACTTC	CASSQGSQNIQYF	-	-	TRBV19	TRBJ2-4
TGTGCCAGCTCAACTCGCGGACAGGGCAGCAATCAGCCCCAGCATTTT	CASSTRGQGSNQPQHF	few	TRBD1	TRBV18	TRBJ1-5
TGTGCCAGCAGTTACCTTGACAGGGGAACTGAAGCTTTCTTT	CASSYLDRGTEAFF	-	TRBD1	TRBV6-2/TRBV6-3	TRBJ1-1
TGTGCCACCATTCGAGAGGGCGTTAGCACAGATACGCAGTATTTT	CATIREGVSTDTQYF	once	-	TRBV10-3	TRBJ2-3
TGCGCCAGCAGTTTGGGCCACAGGGACCTGAACACTGAAGCTTTCTTT	CASSLGHRDLNTEAFF	few	-	TRBV5-1	TRBJ1-1
TGTGCCAGTAGTATCGAGCCCGGACAGGAGACAATGGGACTAGCGGACTCTGGGGCCAACGTCCTGACTTTC	CASSIEPGQETMGLADSGANVLTF	-	TRBD2	TRBV19	TRBJ2-6
TGTGCCAGCAGCTTAGTTCTAGGGGAATACGAGCAGTACTTC	CASSLVLGEYEQYF	once	-	TRBV7-2	TRBJ2-7
TGTGCCAGCAGCCAAGATCGGAGCGACACAGATACGCAGTATTTT	CASSQDRSDTDTQYF	-	-	TRBV3-1/TRBV3-2	TRBJ2-3
TGTGCCAGCAGTTACGAGCTTACTTCCACAGATACGCAGTATTTT	CASSYELTSTDTQYF	-	-	TRBV6-5	TRBJ2-3
TGTGCCAGCAGTTACCCCCTAGCGGAGCAGTACTTC	CASSYPLAEQYF	-	-	TRBV6-6	TRBJ2-7
TGTGCCAGCAGTCCATGGGGGGAACACAGGGAGACCCAGTACTTC	CASSPWGEHRETQYF	-	-	TRBV28	TRBJ2-5
TGTGCCAGCAGTGAAGCTGACAGGATGGCTTTCTTT	CASSEADRMAFF	-	-	TRBV2	TRBJ1-1
TGTGCCAGCAGTCAGCAGGGGCCGAACACTGAAGCTTTCTTT	CASSQQGPNTEAFF	-	-	TRBV27	TRBJ1-1
TGTGCCAGCAAGGGGGCAGGAGTTCAGCCCCAGCATTTT	CASKGAGVQPQHF	-	TRBD1	TRBV12-3/TRBV12-4	TRBJ1-5
TGCAGTGTGACTAGCAAAAACATTCAGTACTTC	CSVTSKNIQYF	-	-	TRBV20-1	TRBJ2-4
TGCGCCAGCAGAGCGGGGGTAAAGGTCGATGATGGCTACACCTTC	CASRAGVKVDDGYTF	-	-	TRBV5-1	TRBJ1-2
TGTGCCAGCAGCCAGGCTAGCGGGGGATACAATGAGCAGTTCTTC	CASSQASGGYNEQFF	-	TRBD2	TRBV3-1/TRBV3-2	TRBJ2-1
TGCGCCAGCAGCTTGGCCGGGACAGGGGGCATGGGCGAGCAGTACTTC	CASSLAGTGGMGEQYF	-	TRBD1	TRBV5-1	TRBJ2-7
TGTGCCAGCAGCCCACCAGGGACAGGGGATGAAAAACTGTTTTTT	CASSPPGTGDEKLFF	-	TRBD1	TRBV5-4	TRBJ1-4
TGTGCCAGCAGTGAAGGGACTAGCCAGTTCTTC	CASSEGTSQFF	-	TRBD2	TRBV6-1	TRBJ2-1
TGTGCCAGTAGATTAGCCGGGAGAAACGGGAATGAGCAGTTCTTC	CASRLAGRNGNEQFF	-	-	TRBV19	TRBJ2-1
TGTGCCAGCAGAAAGGTAGGAGACCCTGAAGCTTTCTTT	CASRKVGDPEAFF	-	-	TRBV21-1	TRBJ1-1
TGTGCCACCAGTGATTTCGGGCAGCCCCAGCATTTT	CATSDFGQPQHF	-	-	TRBV24-1	TRBJ1-5
TGTGCCACCAGTGACCCGACTAGCGGGAGCTTAGATACGCAGTATTTT	CATSDPTSGSLDTQYF	once	TRBD2	TRBV24-1	TRBJ2-3
TGTGCCAGCAGCCAAGGGGTAGCGGGAGATAGCGAGCAGTACTTC	CASSQGVAGDSEQYF	-	TRBD2	TRBV3-1/TRBV3-2	TRBJ2-7
TGTGCCAGCAGCTTAGAGGTAGGGGGTTTCTACGAGCAGTACTTC	CASSLEVGGFYEQYF	-	-	TRBV11-2	TRBJ2-7
TGTGCCAGCAGCCTGTTGAGGGATAATGAAAAACTGTTTTTT	CASSLLRDNEKLFF	-	-	TRBV13	TRBJ1-4
TGTGCCAGCAGTTACGGCCGGAGTCCTAACTATGGCTACACCTTC	CASSYGRSPNYGYTF	-	-	TRBV6-5	TRBJ1-2
TGTGCCAGCAGCCCAGCTCCGGGGGCCTACGAGCAGTACTTC	CASSPAPGAYEQYF	once	-	TRBV3-1/TRBV3-2	TRBJ2-7